The clone carrying this TCR beta chain came up many times. What it binds is unknown. These data belong to a study of T-cell reconstitution after alpha-beta-depleted transplantation in children. Preparation of the TCRbeta library used unique molecular identifiers. From the PCR reads, TCRdb called clonotypes with MiXCR, one entry per CDR3 protein. The data contain approximately 190,000 distinct CDR3 sequences, around 5.9% of them singletons. Study-wide results and caveats: Among T cells one year after transplant, newly produced cells accounted for most counts and diversity. Reportedly, roughly two months post-transplant, alpha-beta T cells arose from several hundred expanded graft clones.

The receptor was derived from a girl less than two years old with combined immunodeficiency, due to receive a stem cell transplant. The material was PBMCs, obtained before TCRalphabeta/CD19-depleted stem cell transplant.

Here the CDR3 reads CASSSASGILDTQYF. CDR3 nucleotide sequence: TGTGCCAGCAGTTCAGCTAGCGGGATTCTAGATACGCAGTATTTT. V usage is TRBV12-3 or TRBV12-4 and J usage is TRBJ2-3, with 9 nucleotides matching TRBD2. V lost 4 bases and J lost 5; bases outside the gene matches: 7. The CDR3 extends over 15 amino acids.